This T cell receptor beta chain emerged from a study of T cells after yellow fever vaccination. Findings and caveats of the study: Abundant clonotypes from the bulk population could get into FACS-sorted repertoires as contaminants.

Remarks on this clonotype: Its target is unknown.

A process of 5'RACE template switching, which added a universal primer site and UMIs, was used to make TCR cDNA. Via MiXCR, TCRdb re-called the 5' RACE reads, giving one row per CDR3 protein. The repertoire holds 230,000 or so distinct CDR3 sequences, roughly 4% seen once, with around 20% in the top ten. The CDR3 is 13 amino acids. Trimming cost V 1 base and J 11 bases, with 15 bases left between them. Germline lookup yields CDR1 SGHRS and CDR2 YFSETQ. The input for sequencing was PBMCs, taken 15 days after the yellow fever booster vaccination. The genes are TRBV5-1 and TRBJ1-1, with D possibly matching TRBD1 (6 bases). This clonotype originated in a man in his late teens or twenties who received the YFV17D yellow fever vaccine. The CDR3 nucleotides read TGCGCCAGCAGCTTGTTGTCAGGGGTCGAGGCTTTCTTT. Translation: CASSLLSGVEAFF.